This T cell receptor beta chain was retrieved from a study of cytomegalovirus exposure and HLA in healthy donors. Overall study findings and caveats: One variant, a missense change in DCLRE1C, was linked in a later analysis to TCR beta V- and J-gene trimming. In a later analysis, productive TCRs from donors in an Asian-associated ancestry cluster reportedly carried fewer N-insertions than the cohort mean. Prior analysis indicated that the majority of TCR beta V segments exhibited productivity approximately 90% or approximately 30% of the time. Researchers reportedly found TCR beta sequences accurately predicted most subjects' HLA-A and HLA-B alleles.

Concerning this clone itself: As yet, its antigen is unknown.

The PCR contained 60 Vbeta and 13 Jbeta primers. Sequencing used immunoSEQ multiplex PCR; TCRdb keeps in-frame clones, though not all of them. In the table there are more than 150,000 clones, about 82% of which are singletons. The sequence came from a man between 18 and 35 years old in good health and CMV-seronegative. The source material was PBMCs.

The CDR3 nucleotides are TGTGCCAGCAGTTTACCCAGGGTGAGAGCTTTCTTT. Translating gives CASSLPRVRAFF. The chain uses TRBV28 and TRBJ1-1; D possibly corresponds to TRBD1 (5 bases). There are 12 residues in the CDR3. Trimming stripped 2 bases from V and 10 bases from J, with 11 bases between. CDR1 and CDR2 from the germline V gene are MDHEN and SYDVKM.